This TCR beta chain is drawn from a study of blood T cell repertoires in COVID-19. Study summary: T cells, B-cell-depleted T cells, or PBMCs supplied cDNA or gDNA.

Germline V gene lookup returns CDR1 LGHDT and CDR2 YNNKEL (reference sequence). V lost 6 bases to trimming and J lost 0 bases; unmatched junction nucleotides: 4. This CDR3 spans 14 amino acids. In the source study's methods: Reference gene primers were amplified, and this amplification served to estimate nucleated cell counts. Some clones are missing from TCRdb's copy, which holds only in-frame ones; the method was immunoSEQ multiplex PCR. V and J calls and clone size are as listed in that table; D and trimming were resolved from the DNA. Among about 120,000 clones listed, 80% to 90% were seen once. The V gene is TRBV3-1 (or the pseudogene TRBV3-2), the J gene TRBJ1-1, with TRBD1 matching over 7 bases. The TCR originated in a man between 40 and 49 years old with acute or convalescent COVID-19. Sequencing was carried out using peripheral blood. This CDR3 is CASRSGQMNTEAFF. The CDR3 DNA follows: TGTGCCAGCAGATCGGGACAGATGAACACTGAAGCTTTCTTT.